This TCR beta chain was sequenced during a study of shared clonotypes between healthy human individuals. Study as a whole: With ages of 18 to 49, the donors were two women and three men.

Some clones are missing from TCRdb's copy, which holds only in-frame ones; the method was immunoSEQ multiplex PCR. The repertoire holds 850,000 to 1,100,000 clones, with approximately 80% as singletons. V was shortened by 6 bases and J by 10 bases, with 13 bases between the two germline ends. CDR3 size: 11 residues. The germline V gene has CDR1 DFQATT and CDR2 SNEGSKA (reference sequence). The sequenced material came from memory CD4+ T cells from PBMCs. The subset here: CD45RA-negative fraction. This chain joins TRBV20-1 and TRBJ2-1, with D tentatively TRBD2 (6 bases). This sequence originates from a man aged 18 to 30 in good health. Some clones in this sample may be carry-over from other donors' samples. The CDR3 sequence is CSAPTAGEQFF. The CDR3 DNA reads TGCAGTGCGCCAACGGCGGGGGAGCAGTTCTTC.